The T cell receptor (beta chain) described here comes from a study of blood T cell repertoires in COVID-19. The method was immunoSEQ multiplex PCR; TCRdb's version includes in-frame clones alone and lacks a portion of them. The sample carries hundreds of thousands of clones, around 87% recorded once. Deletions cut 0 bases from V and 1 base from J, with 6 bases between. The germline CDR1 and CDR2 sequences are SQVTM and ANQGSEA. CDR3 length: 14 amino acids. This clone has a single count. The TCR was taken from a woman in her forties or fifties who had recovered from COVID-19. The sequenced material came from PBMCs or T cells enriched from blood (not recorded which). The chain couples TRBV29-1 to TRBJ2-2, with D possibly TRBD2 on 5 matching bases. The CDR3 nucleotides are TGCAGCGTTGAAGACAGCGGGAACACCGGGGAGCTGTTTTTT. It specifies CSVEDSGNTGELFF.